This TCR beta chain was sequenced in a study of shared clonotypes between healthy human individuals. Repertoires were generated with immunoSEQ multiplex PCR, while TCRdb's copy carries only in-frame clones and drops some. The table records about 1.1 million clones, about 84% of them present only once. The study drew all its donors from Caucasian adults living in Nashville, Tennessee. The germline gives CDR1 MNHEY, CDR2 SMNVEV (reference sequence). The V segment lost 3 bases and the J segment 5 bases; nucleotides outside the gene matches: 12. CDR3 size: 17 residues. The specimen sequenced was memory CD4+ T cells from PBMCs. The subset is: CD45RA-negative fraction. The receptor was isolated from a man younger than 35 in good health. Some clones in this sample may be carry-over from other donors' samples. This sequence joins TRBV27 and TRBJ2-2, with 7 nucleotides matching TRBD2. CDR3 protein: CASSFSTGTTPTGELFF. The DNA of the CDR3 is TGTGCCAGCAGTTTCTCAACCGGGACTACCCCAACCGGGGAGCTGTTTTTT.